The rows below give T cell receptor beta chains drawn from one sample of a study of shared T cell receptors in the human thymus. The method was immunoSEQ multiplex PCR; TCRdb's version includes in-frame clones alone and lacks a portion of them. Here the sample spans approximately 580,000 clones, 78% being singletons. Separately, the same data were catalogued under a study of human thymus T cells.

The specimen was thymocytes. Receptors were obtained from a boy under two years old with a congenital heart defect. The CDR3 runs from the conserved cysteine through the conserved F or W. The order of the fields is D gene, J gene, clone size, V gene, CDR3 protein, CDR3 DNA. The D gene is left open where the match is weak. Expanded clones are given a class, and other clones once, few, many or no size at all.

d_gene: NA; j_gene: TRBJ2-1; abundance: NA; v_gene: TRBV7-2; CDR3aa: CASSLVRQSSYNEQFF; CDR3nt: TGTGCCAGCAGCTTAGTAAGACAGAGCTCCTACAATGAGCAGTTCTTC
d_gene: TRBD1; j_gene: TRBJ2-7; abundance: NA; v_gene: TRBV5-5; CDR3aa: CASSARTGEGWEQYF; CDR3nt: TGTGCCAGCAGCGCCCGGACAGGGGAGGGGTGGGAGCAGTACTTC
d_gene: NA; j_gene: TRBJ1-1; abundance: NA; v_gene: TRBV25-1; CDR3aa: CASSPPAGGFTEAFF; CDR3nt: TGTGCCAGCAGTCCCCCGGCCGGAGGGTTCACTGAAGCTTTCTTT
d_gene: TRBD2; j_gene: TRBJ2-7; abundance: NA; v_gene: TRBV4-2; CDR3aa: CASSHSPGLAAYEQYF; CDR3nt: TGTGCCAGCAGCCATTCGCCGGGACTAGCAGCCTACGAGCAGTACTTC
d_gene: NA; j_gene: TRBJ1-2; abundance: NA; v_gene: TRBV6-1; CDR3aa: CASSIEQGYGYTF; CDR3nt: TGTGCCAGCAGCATAGAGCAGGGCTATGGCTACACCTTC
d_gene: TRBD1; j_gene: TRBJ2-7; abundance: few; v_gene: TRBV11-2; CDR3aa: CASSFPRDRETTDEQYF; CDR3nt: TGTGCCAGCAGCTTTCCCCGGGACAGGGAAACCACTGACGAGCAGTACTTC
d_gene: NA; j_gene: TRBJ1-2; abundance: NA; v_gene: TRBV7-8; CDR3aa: CASSLARFERGYGYTF; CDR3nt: TGTGCCAGCAGCTTAGCGCGGTTTGAGAGGGGGTATGGCTACACCTTC
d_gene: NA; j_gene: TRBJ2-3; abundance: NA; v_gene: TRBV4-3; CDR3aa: CATRRESTDTQYF; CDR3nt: TGCGCCACTAGGCGAGAGAGCACAGATACGCAGTATTTT
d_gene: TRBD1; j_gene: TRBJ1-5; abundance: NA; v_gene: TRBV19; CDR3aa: CASSMTGNQPQHF; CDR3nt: TGTGCCAGTAGTATGACAGGGAATCAGCCCCAGCATTTT
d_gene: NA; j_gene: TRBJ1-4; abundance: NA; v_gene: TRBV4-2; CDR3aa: CASSPRNEKLFF; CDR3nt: TGTGCCAGCAGTCCCAGAAATGAAAAACTGTTTTTT
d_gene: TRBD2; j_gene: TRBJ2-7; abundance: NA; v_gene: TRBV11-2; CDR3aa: CASSLRHQEREKKEQYF; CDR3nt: TGTGCCAGCAGCTTACGACATCAAGAGCGGGAAAAGAAAGAGCAGTACTTC
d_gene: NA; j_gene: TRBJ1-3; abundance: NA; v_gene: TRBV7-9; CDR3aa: CASSLEGSGNTIYF; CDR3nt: TGTGCCAGCAGCTTGGAGGGCTCTGGAAACACCATATATTTT
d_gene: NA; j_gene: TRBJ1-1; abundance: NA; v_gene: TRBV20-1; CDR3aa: CSASRNTEAFF; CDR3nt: TGCAGTGCTTCTAGGAACACTGAAGCTTTCTTT
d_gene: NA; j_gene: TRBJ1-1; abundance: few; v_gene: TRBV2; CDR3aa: CASSLWGLAEAFF; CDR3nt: TGTGCCAGCAGCCTATGGGGGCTGGCTGAAGCTTTCTTT
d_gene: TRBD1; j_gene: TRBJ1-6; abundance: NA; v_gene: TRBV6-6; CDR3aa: CASSYTLTGFNSPLHF; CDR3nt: TGTGCCAGCAGTTACACCCTGACAGGGTTTAATTCACCCCTCCACTTT
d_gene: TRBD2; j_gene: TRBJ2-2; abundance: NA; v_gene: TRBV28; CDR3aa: CASSGKGLAGVWTGELFF; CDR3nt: TGTGCCAGCAGTGGCAAGGGACTAGCGGGAGTCTGGACCGGGGAGCTGTTTTTT
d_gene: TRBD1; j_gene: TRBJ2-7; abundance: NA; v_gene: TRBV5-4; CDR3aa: CASSLARGTGGGEQYF; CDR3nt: TGTGCCAGCAGCTTAGCTCGAGGGACAGGTGGCGGCGAGCAGTACTTC
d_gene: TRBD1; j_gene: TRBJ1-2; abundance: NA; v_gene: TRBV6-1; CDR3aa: CASSEAGGGCGYTF; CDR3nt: TGTGCCAGCAGTGAGGCGGGAGGGGGCTGTGGCTACACCTTC
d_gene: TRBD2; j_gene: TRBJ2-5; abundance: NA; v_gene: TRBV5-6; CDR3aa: CASSLRIGTSGQETQYF; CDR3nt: TGTGCCAGCAGCTTGAGGATTGGGACTAGCGGCCAAGAGACCCAGTACTTC
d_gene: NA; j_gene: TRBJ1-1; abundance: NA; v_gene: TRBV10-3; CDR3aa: CAITDTGNTEAFF; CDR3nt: TGTGCCATCACCGATACAGGGAACACTGAAGCTTTCTTT
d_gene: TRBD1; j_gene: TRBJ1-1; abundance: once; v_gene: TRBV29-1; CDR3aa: CSVQGATAGGAFF; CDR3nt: TGCAGCGTACAGGGGGCCACAGCAGGGGGGGCTTTCTTT
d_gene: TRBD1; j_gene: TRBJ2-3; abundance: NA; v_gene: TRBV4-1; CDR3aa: CASSQVGSPGQPFSTDTQYF; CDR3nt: TGCGCCAGCAGCCAAGTAGGATCCCCGGGACAGCCATTTAGCACAGATACGCAGTATTTT
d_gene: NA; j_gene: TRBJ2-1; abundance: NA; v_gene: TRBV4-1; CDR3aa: CASSQEPARGEQFF; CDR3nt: TGCGCCAGCAGCCAAGAGCCAGCGCGGGGTGAGCAGTTCTTC
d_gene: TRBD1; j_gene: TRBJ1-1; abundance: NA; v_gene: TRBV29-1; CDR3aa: CSAGRTGTEAFF; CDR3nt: TGCAGCGCCGGTAGGACAGGGACTGAAGCTTTCTTT
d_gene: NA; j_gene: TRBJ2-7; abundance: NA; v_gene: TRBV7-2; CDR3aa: CASSSAGPYEQYF; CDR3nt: TGTGCCAGCAGTTCAGCAGGGCCCTACGAGCAGTACTTC
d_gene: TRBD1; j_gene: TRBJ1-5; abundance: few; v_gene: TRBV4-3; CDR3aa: CASSQATGGDQPQHF; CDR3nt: TGCGCCAGCAGCCAAGCAACAGGGGGTGATCAGCCCCAGCATTTT
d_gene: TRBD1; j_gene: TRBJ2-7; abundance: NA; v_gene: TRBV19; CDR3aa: CASREGADDRLSEQYF; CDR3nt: TGTGCCAGTCGTGAGGGGGCGGACGATAGGCTCTCCGAGCAGTACTTC
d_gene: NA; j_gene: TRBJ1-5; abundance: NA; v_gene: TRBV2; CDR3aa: CASSDPLQGRSNQPQHF; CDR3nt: TGTGCCAGCAGTGATCCCCTACAGGGTCGGAGCAATCAGCCCCAGCATTTT